Presented here are 8 T cell receptor beta chains from one specimen sequenced in a study of T cells in localized non-small cell lung cancer. TCRdb keeps only in-frame clones here, not all; method: immunoSEQ multiplex PCR. Among about 24,000 clones listed, about nine tenths were seen once. Sequenced here: peripheral blood, sampled before any cancer treatment. Source of these receptors: a man between 40 and 69 years old with stage I squamous cell lung carcinoma.

The genes are TRBV4-3 and TRBJ2-7, with D unclear. The V gene's germline CDR1 is LGHNA and CDR2 YSLEER. The CDR3 spans 17 residues. V dropped 0 bases and J dropped 3 bases, with 18 bases sitting between them. The CDR3, as DNA: TGCGCCAGCAGCCAAGATCATGGGCATTGGCGAATCTACGAGCAGTACTTC. Translated: CASSQDHGHWRIYEQYF.

This chain links TRBV2 with TRBJ2-5; no clear D gene. Trimming pared 6 bases from V and 0 bases from J, leaving 5 bases between. The CDR3 is made up of 12 amino acids. CDR1 SNHLY and CDR2 FYNNEI come from the germline V gene. The CDR3 spells CASRGDQETQYF. CDR3 bases: TGTGCCAGCAGGGGCGACCAAGAGACCCAGTACTTC.

The V call is TRBV6-5, the J call TRBJ1-2; 7 bases map to TRBD1. There are 14 residues in the CDR3. The V segment lost 6 bases and the J segment 4 bases; nucleotides outside the gene matches: 8. The germline CDR1 and CDR2 sequences are MNHEY and SVGAGI. In DNA form, the CDR3 reads TGTGCCAGCAGCTTAAAGGGACAGCTCTATGGCTACACCTTC. Protein product: CASSLKGQLYGYTF.

This rearrangement joins TRBV7-9 to TRBJ1-3, with 7 nucleotides matching TRBD1. J was trimmed by 2 bases and V by 5 bases; bases with no gene match: 18. This CDR3 is built from 19 residues. In germline, CDR1 is SEHNR, CDR2 FQNEAQ (reference sequence). CDR3 protein: CASSVERGTVLVPGNTIYF. Here the CDR3 DNA reads TGTGCCAGCAGCGTCGAGAGGGGGACAGTTTTAGTTCCTGGAAACACCATATATTTT.

V gene TRBV5-4 combines with J gene TRBJ1-4; no definite D call. The germline gives CDR1 SGHNT, CDR2 YYREEE (reference sequence). This CDR3 is built from 14 residues. V gave up 0 bases and J gave up 4 bases, with 7 bases separating them. As DNA, the CDR3 is TGTGCCAGCAGCTTGGGCGGGGATAATGAAAAACTGTTTTTT. Its translation is CASSLGGDNEKLFF.

The V call is TRBV5-1, the J call TRBJ1-1; 8 bases are shared with TRBD1. From germline, CDR1 is SGHRS and CDR2 YFSETQ. V shed 2 bases and J 3 bases; nucleotides not matched to a gene: 6. The CDR3 is made up of 15 amino acids. The CDR3 DNA follows: TGCGCCAGCAGCTTTCAGGGGGCAGGGGACACTGAAGCTTTCTTT. It specifies CASSFQGAGDTEAFF. The whole variable domain, remainder taken from reference TRBV5-1 and TRBJ1-1, is KAGVTQTPRYLIKTRGQQVTLSCSPISGHRSVSWYQQTPGQGLQFLFEYFSETQRNKGNFPGRFSGRQFSNSRSEMNVSTLELGDSALYLCASSFQGAGDTEAFFGQGTRLTVV.

This chain joins TRBV6-5 and TRBJ2-1; 8 positions agree with TRBD1. The CDR3 has 15 residues. V lost 5 bases, J lost 6 bases, and 9 bases stayed unmatched. Germline CDR1 MNHEY, CDR2 SVGAGI. The CDR3 loop reads CASSGSTGDLNEQFF. CDR3 nucleotides: TGTGCCAGCAGTGGATCGACAGGGGACCTCAATGAGCAGTTCTTC.

This sequence joins TRBV6-5 and TRBJ2-3; no clear D gene. The CDR3 runs 11 residues. The V gene's germline CDR1 is MNHEY and CDR2 SVGAGI. Trimming took off 0 bases at V and 7 bases at J, with 2 bases between the two ends. The CDR3 loop is CASSYSHTQYF. The CDR3 DNA sequence: TGTGCCAGCAGTTACTCTCATACGCAGTATTTT.